The T cell receptor (beta chain) under discussion was sequenced for a study of cytomegalovirus exposure and HLA in healthy donors. Across the whole study: Of all 370 or so donors who were genotyped, about 84% belonged to the Caucasian-associated ancestry cluster. Study outcomes and limitations: Earlier analysis looked at TCR beta V segments, and most were productive about 90% or about 30% of the time. Many donors shared some public TCRs, even though most TCR sequences were rare.

The PCR was carried out with 60 Vbeta primers and 13 Jbeta primers. Authors' analysis steps: A follow-up analysis tallied 70 million to 80 million unique TCR beta chains, roughly 11 million shared. Sequenced by immunoSEQ multiplex PCR; TCRdb stores in-frame clones only, minus some. The V and J calls and clone size were taken over from that table, and D and trimming were inferred from the DNA. The sample holds roughly 130,000 clones, 74% seen once. This clone was seen once. What it binds is unknown. The V gene's germline CDR1 is MNHEY and CDR2 SMNVEV (reference sequence). The V end lost 5 bases, the J end lost 6 bases, and 11 bases lay between the germline ends. CDR3 length: 13 amino acids.

The receptor was isolated from a man aged 18 to 30 in good health and CMV-seropositive. The sequenced material came from PBMCs. The chain recombines TRBV27 with TRBJ2-4; a possible D gene is TRBD1 (5 bases). This CDR3 is CASSEIGVNIQYF. In DNA, the CDR3 is TGTGCCAGCAGTGAAATAGGGGTAAACATTCAGTACTTC.